This TCR beta chain derives from a study of cytomegalovirus exposure and HLA in healthy donors. Findings of the study overall: Analyses of presence/absence relied on an assumption of roughly uniform sequencing depth across donors. In a later analysis, across HLA loci, associated TCR counts were highest for DRB1, lowest for HLA-C. Analysis performed later found more than 15,000 TCR beta sequences associated with HLA alleles at 0.05 false discovery rate. Accurate HLA-A and HLA-B prediction from TCR beta sequences was reported for most subjects.

For this clone: Its antigen is undetermined.

Both 60 Vbeta primers and 13 Jbeta primers went into the PCR. Sequencing was performed with immunoSEQ multiplex PCR; in TCRdb, only in-frame clones are kept and a portion is missing. The table records around 200,000 clones, roughly 85% of them present only once. The CDR3 length is 16 residues. CDR1 and CDR2 (germline): SGHNT, YYREEE (reference sequence). After removal of 6 bases from V and 1 base from J, the junction contained 10 bases not matched to a gene. The chain links TRBV5-4 to TRBJ2-5; 9 nucleotides line up with TRBD2. Input material: PBMCs. The receptor comes from a woman in her fifties or sixties in good health and CMV-seronegative. Here the CDR3 reads CASNPSASGVQETQYF. CDR3 sequence (DNA): TGTGCCAGCAACCCGTCGGCTAGCGGGGTCCAAGAGACCCAGTACTTC.